The 6 T cell receptor beta chains listed next were all sequenced from one sample in a study of CXCR3-negative and CXCR3-positive naive CD8 T cells. These receptors have no identified antigens. UMI-labeled TRB cDNA libraries were prepared by 5' RACE. With the 5' RACE reads reprocessed, TCRdb shows one record per CDR3 protein and no DNA. The sample has some 150,000 distinct CDR3 sequences, and its top ten clones hold roughly 0.28%. General study findings and limits: More hydrophobic TRB CDR3s occurred in CXCR3-positive than in CXCR3-negative naive cells.

Sequences were obtained from naive CXCR3+ CD8+ T cells from blood. The subset was: CD45RO-CCR7+CD27+CD95- naive CD8+ T cells expressing CXCR3 (TNR3+). Every receptor here comes from a human donor in good health. Some clones in this sample may be carry-over from other donors' samples.

The chain employs TRBV7-6 and TRBJ2-2. Germline loops: CDR1 SGHVS, CDR2 FNYEAQ. The CDR3 is 13 residues long. CDR3 sequence reads: CASSLLETGELFF.

This sequence joins TRBV29-1 and TRBJ2-1; the TRBD2 assignment by TCRdb is unverifiable without DNA. This CDR3 is built from 15 residues. Germline-derived CDR1 and CDR2 are SQVTM and ANQGSEA. CDR3 residues: CSVLTGGISYNEQFF.

The chain couples TRBV21-1 to TRBJ2-7; the D gene TCRdb calls, TRBD1, cannot be checked with no DNA. TRBV21-1 is given as a pseudogene. This CDR3 has 19 amino acids. The chain's CDR3 is CASSTWGQRAPPDYYEQYF.

The chain couples TRBV28 to TRBJ2-7; checking the TCRdb D call of TRBD1 is not possible without DNA. CDR3 size: 15 residues. Germline V gene sequence: CDR1 MDHEN, CDR2 SYDVKM. The CDR3 region is CASSLLTGLVGEQYF.

The genes are TRBV5-1 and TRBJ1-1; TCRdb reports TRBD1, a call that lacks DNA to check it against. The germline gives CDR1 SGHRS, CDR2 YFSETQ. The CDR3 spans 15 residues. The CDR3 loop is CASSFGQGGGTEAFF.

The rearrangement joins TRBV20-1 to TRBJ1-2. CDR1 and CDR2 from the germline V gene are DFQATT and SNEGSKA (reference sequence). The CDR3 has 13 amino acids. The CDR3 protein is CSARDGFNYGYTF.